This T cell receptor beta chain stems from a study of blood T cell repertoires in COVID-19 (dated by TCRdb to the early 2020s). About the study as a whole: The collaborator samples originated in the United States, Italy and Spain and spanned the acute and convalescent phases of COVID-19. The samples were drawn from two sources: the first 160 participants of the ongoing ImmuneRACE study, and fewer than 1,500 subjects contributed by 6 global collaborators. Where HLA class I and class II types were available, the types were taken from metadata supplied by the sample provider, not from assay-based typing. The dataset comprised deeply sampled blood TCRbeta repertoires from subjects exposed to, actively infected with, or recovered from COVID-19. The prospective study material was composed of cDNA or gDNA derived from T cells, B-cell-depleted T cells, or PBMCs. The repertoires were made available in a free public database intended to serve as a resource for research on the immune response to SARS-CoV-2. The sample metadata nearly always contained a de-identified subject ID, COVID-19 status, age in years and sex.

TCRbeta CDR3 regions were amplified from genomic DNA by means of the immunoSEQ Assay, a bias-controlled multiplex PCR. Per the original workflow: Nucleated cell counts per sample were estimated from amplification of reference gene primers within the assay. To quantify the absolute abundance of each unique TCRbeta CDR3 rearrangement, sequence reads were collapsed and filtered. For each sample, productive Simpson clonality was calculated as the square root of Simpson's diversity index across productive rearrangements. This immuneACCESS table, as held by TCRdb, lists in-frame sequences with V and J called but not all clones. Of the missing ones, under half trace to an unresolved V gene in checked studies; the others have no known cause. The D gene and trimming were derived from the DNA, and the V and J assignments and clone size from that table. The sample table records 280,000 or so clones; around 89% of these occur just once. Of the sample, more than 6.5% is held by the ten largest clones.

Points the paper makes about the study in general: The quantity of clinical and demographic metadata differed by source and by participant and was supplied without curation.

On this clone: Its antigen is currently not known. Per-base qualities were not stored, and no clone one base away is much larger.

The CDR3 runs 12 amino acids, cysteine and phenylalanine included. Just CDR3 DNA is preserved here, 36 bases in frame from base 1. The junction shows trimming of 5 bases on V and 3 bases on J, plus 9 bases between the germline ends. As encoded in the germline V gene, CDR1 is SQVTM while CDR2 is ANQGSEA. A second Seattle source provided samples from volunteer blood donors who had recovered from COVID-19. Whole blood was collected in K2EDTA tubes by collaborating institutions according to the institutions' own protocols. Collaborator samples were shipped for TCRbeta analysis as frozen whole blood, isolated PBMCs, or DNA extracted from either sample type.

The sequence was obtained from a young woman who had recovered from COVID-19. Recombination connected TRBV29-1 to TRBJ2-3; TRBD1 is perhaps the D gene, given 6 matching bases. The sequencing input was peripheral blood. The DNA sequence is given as TGCAGCGTTTCAACAGGGACAGATACGCAGTATTTT. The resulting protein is CSVSTGTDTQYF.